These T cell receptor beta chains were read from a single sample in a study of blood T cell repertoires in COVID-19. The method was immunoSEQ multiplex PCR; TCRdb's version includes in-frame clones alone and lacks a portion of them. This table holds about 170,000 clones, less than 90% found once. Sequencing was performed on peripheral blood. The receptors stem from a woman in her fifties or sixties with COVID-19, enrolled during active disease. The CDR3 runs from the conserved cysteine through the conserved F or W. The order of the fields is CDR3 protein, CDR3 DNA, V gene, clone size, J gene, D gene. The D gene is left open where the match is weak. Clone size is given for some rows only: seen once, a few or many times, or a class if the clone is expanded.

cdr3_aa: CASSQDRLAGGYNEQFF
cdr3_nt: TGTGCCAGCAGCCAAGATCGACTAGCGGGAGGGTACAATGAGCAGTTCTTC
v_call: TRBV14
clone_size: NA
j_call: TRBJ2-1
d_call: TRBD2

cdr3_aa: CASRKGREGSYNEQFF
cdr3_nt: TGCGCCAGCAGAAAGGGCAGGGAGGGCTCCTACAATGAGCAGTTCTTC
v_call: TRBV5-1
clone_size: once
j_call: TRBJ2-1
d_call: TRBD2

cdr3_aa: CATSREGTGTGYEQYF
cdr3_nt: TGTGCCACCAGCAGAGAGGGGACCGGGACAGGTTACGAGCAGTACTTC
v_call: TRBV15
clone_size: NA
j_call: TRBJ2-7
d_call: TRBD1

cdr3_aa: CASSQGDNYGYTF
cdr3_nt: TGCGCCAGCAGCCAGGGAGATAACTATGGCTACACCTTC
v_call: TRBV4-1
clone_size: NA
j_call: TRBJ1-2
d_call: NA

cdr3_aa: CASSFLAGAGELFF
cdr3_nt: TGCGCCAGCAGCTTTTTAGCGGGAGCCGGGGAGCTGTTTTTT
v_call: TRBV5-1
clone_size: NA
j_call: TRBJ2-2
d_call: TRBD2

cdr3_aa: CASSESTGNTGELFF
cdr3_nt: TGTGCCAGCAGTGAATCCACAGGGAACACCGGGGAGCTGTTTTTT
v_call: TRBV6-1
clone_size: NA
j_call: TRBJ2-2
d_call: NA

cdr3_aa: CASSVGGGRALGTDTQYF
cdr3_nt: TGTGCCAGCAGCGTAGGAGGCGGGAGGGCCTTAGGCACAGATACGCAGTATTTT
v_call: TRBV9
clone_size: NA
j_call: TRBJ2-3
d_call: TRBD2

cdr3_aa: CASSLVQGKGYF
cdr3_nt: TGTGCCAGCAGCTTAGTCCAGGGGAAAGGATACTTC
v_call: TRBV7-9
clone_size: once
j_call: TRBJ2-4
d_call: NA

cdr3_aa: CASSLVNGGTDTQYF
cdr3_nt: TGTGCCAGCAGCTTAGTCAATGGGGGGACAGATACGCAGTATTTT
v_call: TRBV11-2
clone_size: NA
j_call: TRBJ2-3
d_call: NA

cdr3_aa: CASSHEWSYEQYF
cdr3_nt: TGTGCCAGCAGTCACGAGTGGTCCTACGAGCAGTACTTC
v_call: TRBV6-1
clone_size: NA
j_call: TRBJ2-7
d_call: NA

cdr3_aa: CAWSSGRGHGYTF
cdr3_nt: TGTGCCTGGAGTAGTGGCAGGGGTCACGGCTACACCTTC
v_call: TRBV30
clone_size: NA
j_call: TRBJ1-2
d_call: NA

cdr3_aa: CASSPRQGIGTEAFF
cdr3_nt: TGTGCCAGCAGCCCCCGACAGGGAATAGGCACTGAAGCTTTCTTT
v_call: TRBV11-2
clone_size: NA
j_call: TRBJ1-1
d_call: TRBD1

cdr3_aa: CASRRPRTGGTDTQYF
cdr3_nt: TGTGCCAGCAGACGGCCGAGGACAGGGGGTACAGATACGCAGTATTTT
v_call: TRBV7-8
clone_size: few
j_call: TRBJ2-3
d_call: TRBD1

cdr3_aa: CASSQEGDRGKYNSPLHF
cdr3_nt: TGCGCCAGCAGCCAAGAAGGGGACAGGGGAAAATATAATTCACCCCTCCACTTT
v_call: TRBV4-3
clone_size: NA
j_call: TRBJ1-6
d_call: TRBD1

cdr3_aa: CASSFSGAGNTIYF
cdr3_nt: TGTGCCAGCAGTTTCTCAGGGGCTGGAAACACCATATATTTT
v_call: TRBV28
clone_size: NA
j_call: TRBJ1-3
d_call: NA

cdr3_aa: CASSVNPQGDSPFYEQYF
cdr3_nt: TGTGCCAGCAGCGTTAACCCCCAGGGGGACAGCCCCTTCTACGAGCAGTACTTC
v_call: TRBV9
clone_size: NA
j_call: TRBJ2-7
d_call: TRBD1

cdr3_aa: CASSLAQGYEQYF
cdr3_nt: TGCGCCAGCAGCTTGGCACAGGGGTACGAGCAGTACTTC
v_call: TRBV5-1
clone_size: once
j_call: TRBJ2-7
d_call: TRBD1

cdr3_aa: CASSEARGTGYTF
cdr3_nt: TGCGCCAGCAGTGAGGCCAGGGGAACTGGCTACACCTTC
v_call: TRBV10-1
clone_size: NA
j_call: TRBJ1-2
d_call: NA

cdr3_aa: CASSLVRSEQFF
cdr3_nt: TGTGCCAGCAGCTTAGTTCGGAGTGAGCAGTTCTTC
v_call: TRBV7-9
clone_size: NA
j_call: TRBJ2-1
d_call: NA

cdr3_aa: CASRWGTGNTEAFF
cdr3_nt: TGTGCCAGCAGGTGGGGGACAGGGAACACTGAAGCTTTCTTT
v_call: TRBV11-3
clone_size: NA
j_call: TRBJ1-1
d_call: TRBD1

cdr3_aa: CAISEPQGQGNSPLHF
cdr3_nt: TGTGCCATCAGTGAGCCACAGGGACAGGGGAATTCACCCCTCCACTTT
v_call: TRBV10-3
clone_size: NA
j_call: TRBJ1-6
d_call: TRBD1

cdr3_aa: CASSFRQGAEGYTF
cdr3_nt: TGCGCCAGCAGCTTCCGACAGGGGGCGGAAGGCTACACCTTC
v_call: TRBV4-1
clone_size: NA
j_call: TRBJ1-2
d_call: TRBD1

cdr3_aa: CATHPGHSSYEQYF
cdr3_nt: TGTGCCACCCACCCGGGACACAGCTCCTACGAGCAGTACTTC
v_call: TRBV6-5
clone_size: NA
j_call: TRBJ2-7
d_call: NA

cdr3_aa: CAWVNRENTEAFF
cdr3_nt: TGTGCCTGGGTTAACAGGGAAAACACTGAAGCTTTCTTT
v_call: TRBV30
clone_size: NA
j_call: TRBJ1-1
d_call: NA

cdr3_aa: CATRILAPPSGANVLTF
cdr3_nt: TGTGCCACCAGGATCCTAGCCCCGCCCTCTGGGGCCAACGTCCTGACTTTC
v_call: TRBV15
clone_size: NA
j_call: TRBJ2-6
d_call: NA

cdr3_aa: CASSLGLAGVGEQFF
cdr3_nt: TGTGCCAGCAGCTTAGGCCTAGCGGGAGTGGGCGAGCAGTTCTTC
v_call: TRBV11-3
clone_size: NA
j_call: TRBJ2-1
d_call: TRBD2

cdr3_aa: CASSLDGTVSNYGYTF
cdr3_nt: TGTGCCAGCAGCTTAGATGGGACAGTCTCTAACTATGGCTACACCTTC
v_call: TRBV7-9
clone_size: NA
j_call: TRBJ1-2
d_call: TRBD1

cdr3_aa: CASSFNRDTEAFF
cdr3_nt: TGTGCCAGCAGCTTCAACCGGGACACTGAAGCTTTCTTT
v_call: TRBV7-3
clone_size: NA
j_call: TRBJ1-1
d_call: NA

cdr3_aa: CASSQESRPEAFF
cdr3_nt: TGTGCCAGCAGCCAGGAATCCAGGCCTGAAGCTTTCTTT
v_call: TRBV3-1/TRBV3-2
clone_size: NA
j_call: TRBJ1-1
d_call: NA